What follows are 32 T cell receptor beta chains derived from one specimen sequenced in a study of blood T cell repertoires in COVID-19. Profiling relied on immunoSEQ multiplex PCR, and the TCRdb table lists in-frame clones only, not all of them. The sample carries 90,000 to 120,000 clones, roughly 88% recorded once. Sequencing input: peripheral blood. These TCRs come from a woman aged 55-70 years with acute or convalescent COVID-19.

This chain connects TRBV3-1 (or the pseudogene TRBV3-2) to TRBJ1-4; a weak D match, TRBD1 (6 bases). Trimming removed 5 bases at V and 8 bases at J, with 21 bases between. CDR1 is LGHDT and CDR2 is YNNKEL in the germline V gene (reference sequence). The CDR3 totals 16 residues. The CDR3 here is CASSDSWVGGREKLFF. The CDR3, as DNA: TGTGCCAGCAGCGATTCCTGGGTTGGGGGCAGAGAAAAACTGTTTTTT.

The gene calls are TRBV29-1 and TRBJ1-1; perhaps TRBD1 as D (5 bases). CDR3 length equals 12 residues. CDR1 SQVTM and CDR2 ANQGSEA come from the germline V gene. Trimming removed 7 bases at V and 6 bases at J, with 15 bases between. CDR3 nucleotide sequence: TGCAGCGCGGGGCAGGGTGTATCTGAAGCTTTCTTT. Translating it yields CSAGQGVSEAFF.

This clone was detected once. This chain connects TRBV27 to TRBJ2-7, with 11 bases matching TRBD2. This CDR3 spans 15 amino acids. The germline gives CDR1 MNHEY, CDR2 SMNVEV (reference sequence). Germline trimming cut 4 bases from V and 2 bases from J; bases unmatched to any gene: 4. The CDR3 reads CASSSGLAETYEQYF. In DNA form, the CDR3 reads TGTGCCAGCAGTTCGGGACTAGCGGAGACCTACGAGCAGTACTTC.

The V call is TRBV28, the J call TRBJ2-5, with no clear D. The CDR3 spans 14 residues. Germline assignment: CDR1 MDHEN and CDR2 SYDVKM. V lost 6 bases, J lost 3 bases, and 14 bases lay in between. The CDR3 loop is CASSPPRPKETQYF. The CDR3 bases are TGTGCCAGCAGCCCGCCGCGGCCAAAAGAGACCCAGTACTTC.

The chain carries TRBV6-5 and TRBJ2-3, with 7 bases lining up with TRBD2. The CDR3 totals 12 residues. Per the germline V gene, CDR1 is MNHEY and CDR2 is SVGAGI. V shed 6 bases and J 6 bases; nucleotides not matched to a gene: 3. CDR3 in DNA: TGTGCCAGCAGGAGCGGGGCTGATACGCAGTATTTT. Translating gives CASRSGADTQYF.

The V gene is TRBV5-4, the J gene TRBJ1-1; 7 nucleotides agree with TRBD1. V lost 4 bases, J lost 4 bases, and 13 bases stayed unmatched. CDR3 length: 16 residues. CDR1 and CDR2 (germline): SGHNT, YYREEE (reference sequence). CDR3 bases: TGTGCCAGCAGCGGGATCTCGGGACAGTATATCACTGAAGCTTTCTTT. This translates into CASSGISGQYITEAFF.

The chain is built from TRBV2 and TRBJ2-2; 11 bases align to TRBD2. Germline V gene data show CDR1 as SNHLY and CDR2 as FYNNEI. CDR3 size: 20 residues. V gave up 7 bases and J gave up 5 bases; unmatched junction bases: 21. In nucleotides, the CDR3 is TGTGCCAGCAAGCCGGGACAGGGTTTTACTAGCGGGAGAGGAACCGGGGAGCTGTTTTTT. Protein sequence: CASKPGQGFTSGRGTGELFF.

The genes are TRBV3-1 (or the pseudogene TRBV3-2) and TRBJ1-5; a possible D gene is TRBD1 (5 bases). The CDR3 is 12 amino acids. Germline V gene sequence: CDR1 LGHDT, CDR2 YNNKEL (reference sequence). Trimming stripped 2 bases from V and 9 bases from J, with 8 bases between. As DNA, the CDR3 is TGTGCCAGCAGCCAATGGGGCCTGCCCCAGCATTTT. This gives the protein CASSQWGLPQHF.

V usage is TRBV10-3 and J usage is TRBJ1-2; D is possibly TRBD1 (6 bases). V lost 3 bases to trimming and J lost 0 bases, with 8 bases between them. CDR3 length: 14 amino acids. Germline CDR1 is ENHRY and CDR2 is SYGVKD. CDR3 sequence (DNA): TGTGCCATCAGTGAAGGGGGACCTAACTATGGCTACACCTTC. It yields the protein CAISEGGPNYGYTF.

The rearrangement uses TRBV6-5 and TRBJ2-1, with 10 bases identical to TRBD2. This CDR3 has 15 amino acids. Germline V gene sequence: CDR1 MNHEY, CDR2 SVGAGI. Trimming took 5 bases from V and 9 from J; bases not matched to a gene: 10. DNA for the CDR3: TGTGCCAGCAGTAGGACTAGCGGAGCTCTGGGTGAGCAGTTCTTC. Protein sequence: CASSRTSGALGEQFF.

The J gene is TRBJ2-3, the V gene TRBV6-2 or TRBV6-3; tentatively, D is TRBD1 (5 bases). The V gene's germline CDR1 is MNHEY and CDR2 SVGEGT. The CDR3 is made up of 14 amino acids. V was clipped by 2 bases and J by 6 bases, with 12 bases between them. Here the CDR3 DNA reads TGTGCCAGCAGTTACACAGGTTACTTGGATACGCAGTATTTT. This gives the protein CASSYTGYLDTQYF.

This clone was seen a handful of times. The chain carries TRBV2 and TRBJ2-2; D perhaps matches TRBD2 (6 bases). Trimming stripped 9 bases from V and 3 bases from J, with 26 bases between. There are 18 residues in the CDR3. Germline loops: CDR1 SNHLY, CDR2 FYNNEI. In DNA form, the CDR3 reads TGTGCCAGAAGGGCCTACCCGGTGGGGACGGGAGACACCGGGGAGCTGTTTTTT. As protein: CARRAYPVGTGDTGELFF.

V usage is TRBV6-5 and J usage is TRBJ1-3; no definite D call. Trimming shortened V by 0 bases and J by 0 bases, and 9 bases separated the two germline ends. The CDR3 contains 16 residues. Germline CDR1 and CDR2: MNHEY and SVGAGI. CDR3 nucleotides: TGTGCCAGCAGTTACTCGAAGAGCCGCTCTGGAAACACCATATATTTT. It encodes CASSYSKSRSGNTIYF.

The chain recombines TRBV12-2 with TRBJ2-5; the table's D call TRBD2 went unverified against the DNA. TRBV12-2 is listed as a pseudogene. The CDR3 length is 17 residues. In DNA form, the CDR3 reads TGTGCAAGTCGAGGACTAGCGGGAGCTTTCGCCCAAGAGACCCAGTACTTC. As protein: CASRGLAGAFAQETQYF.

This chain links TRBV24-1 with TRBJ2-4; TRBD2 matches 10 bases. V lost 3 bases to trimming and J lost 8 bases; unmatched junction nucleotides: 6. This CDR3 spans 15 amino acids. In germline, CDR1 is KGHDR, CDR2 SFDVKD. The CDR3, as DNA: TGTGCCACCAGTGATGGGCCTAGCGGGAGCTACATTCAGTACTTC. This codes for CATSDGPSGSYIQYF.

This chain links TRBV12-3 or TRBV12-4 with TRBJ1-1, with 8 bases identical to TRBD1. The CDR3 runs 13 residues. The ends lost 5 bases at V and 4 bases at J; junction bases unmatched: 3. CDR3 amino acids: CASSLTGVTEAFF. CDR3 in DNA: TGTGCCAGCAGTCTGACAGGGGTCACTGAAGCTTTCTTT.

The chain joins TRBV5-1 to TRBJ1-6, with TRBD1 as a possible D gene (6 bases). CDR1 is SGHRS, CDR2 YFSETQ, per germline. The CDR3 length is 17 residues. The CDR3 sequence: CANYRDTVPLDNSPLHF. The CDR3 DNA sequence: TGCGCTAATTACCGGGACACGGTCCCCTTAGACAATTCACCCCTCCACTTT.

The genes are TRBV6-1 and TRBJ1-6, with 8 nucleotides matching TRBD1. The length of the CDR3 is 14 residues. V dropped 5 bases and J dropped 5; count of bases not matched to a gene: 2. In germline, CDR1 is MNHNS, CDR2 SASEGT. The CDR3 is CASSQTGDNSPLHF. DNA for the CDR3: TGTGCCAGCAGTCAGACAGGGGATAATTCACCCCTCCACTTT.

The J gene is TRBJ2-7, the V gene TRBV27; D may be TRBD1 (6 bases). Trimming removed 4 bases at V and 7 bases at J, with 14 bases between. The length of the CDR3 is 13 residues. Germline CDR1 and CDR2: MNHEY and SMNVEV (reference sequence). CDR3 nucleotide sequence: TGTGCCAGCAGTTCCAGGGGCAAGAGGGAGCAGTACTTC. Translating it yields CASSSRGKREQYF.

This rearrangement joins TRBV6-5 to TRBJ2-7; 7 bases map to TRBD1. Trimming cost V 6 bases and J 1 base; bases outside gene matches: 6. Germline V CDR1 and CDR2: MNHEY, SVGAGI. The CDR3 covers 14 residues. CDR3 region: CASRRGQVSYEQYF. The CDR3 DNA sequence: TGTGCCAGCAGACGCGGACAGGTTTCCTACGAGCAGTACTTC.

This clone came up once. The chain links TRBV3-1 (or the pseudogene TRBV3-2) to TRBJ1-2, with 12 bases identical to TRBD1. Per the germline V gene, CDR1 is LGHDT and CDR2 is YNNKEL (reference sequence). The ends lost 0 bases at V and 12 bases at J; junction bases unmatched: 11. The CDR3 has 16 residues. CDR3 in amino acids: CASSQEFGTGGAAHTF. The CDR3 coding sequence is TGTGCCAGCAGCCAAGAGTTCGGGACAGGGGGCGCGGCACACACCTTC.

The rearrangement uses TRBV2 and TRBJ1-6; 7 bases are a match to TRBD1. Germline loops: CDR1 SNHLY, CDR2 FYNNEI. V lost 5 bases, J lost 0 bases, and 13 bases stayed unmatched. The CDR3 loop spans 19 amino acids. CDR3 in amino acids: CASSLYPRDSSSYNSPLHF. The CDR3 DNA sequence: TGTGCCAGCAGTCTCTACCCCCGGGACAGCAGCTCCTATAATTCACCCCTCCACTTT.

The chain couples TRBV19 to TRBJ2-1, with 8 bases fitting TRBD1. This CDR3 contains 13 residues. Looked up from germline, CDR1 is LNHDA and CDR2 is SQIVND (reference sequence). The V and J ends lost 5 bases and 6 bases, in that order; junction bases with no gene match: 3. The CDR3 sequence: CASSQGAVNEQFF. CDR3 DNA: TGTGCCAGTAGTCAGGGGGCGGTCAATGAGCAGTTCTTC. Drawing the rest from reference TRBV19 and TRBJ2-1, the complete variable domain is DGGITQSPKYLFRKEGQNVTLSCEQNLNHDAMYWYRQDPGQGLRLIYYSQIVNDFQKGDIAEGYSVSREKKESFPLTVTSAQKNPTAFYLCASSQGAVNEQFFGPGTRLTVL.

V is TRBV18 and J is TRBJ2-1, with 11 bases identical to TRBD2. Trimming removed 2 bases from V and 8 bases from J; junction bases left unmatched: 8. Germline V gives CDR1 KGHSH, CDR2 LQKENI. The length of the CDR3 is 16 residues. DNA of the CDR3: TGTGCCAGCTCACCAAGTAGCGGGAGGGGAAAGTATGAGCAGTTCTTC. Its protein is CASSPSSGRGKYEQFF.

The chain is built from TRBV11-3 and TRBJ2-1; 12 bases match TRBD2. This CDR3 comprises 15 residues. Unmatched junction bases numbered 7, after V lost 5 bases and J lost 8 bases. CDR1 SGHNT and CDR2 YENEEA come from the germline V gene. The CDR3 nucleotides read TGTGCCAGCAGCCTCCTGACTAGCGGGAGCCATGAGCAGTTCTTC. Translating gives CASSLLTSGSHEQFF.

This clone showed up just a few times. The V and J genes are TRBV28 and TRBJ1-4; D gene unclear. CDR1 and CDR2 (germline): MDHEN, SYDVKM. The CDR3 is 12 residues long. V was shortened by 5 bases and J by 8 bases, with 9 bases between the two germline ends. The CDR3 spells CASSSLEEKLFF. As DNA, the CDR3 is TGTGCCAGCAGTAGTCTAGAGGAAAAACTGTTTTTT.

This clone was picked up a small number of times. V and J are TRBV19 and TRBJ2-1, with TRBD2 matching 7 bases. Germline assignment: CDR1 LNHDA and CDR2 SQIVND (reference sequence). This CDR3 region has 14 residues. Unmatched junction bases numbered 7, after V lost 6 bases and J lost 5 bases. The CDR3 DNA follows: TGTGCCAGTAGGATTACTAGCGCCGACAATGAGCAGTTCTTC. Translated, it gives CASRITSADNEQFF.

The chain is built from TRBV7-9 and TRBJ1-4; TRBD1 agrees at 7 bases. CDR3 length: 13 amino acids. Germline CDR1 reads SEHNR; CDR2 reads FQNEAQ (reference sequence). J lost 8 bases, V lost 5 bases, and 5 bases had no gene match. CDR3 protein: CASSLRDSEKLFF. The DNA of the CDR3 is TGTGCCAGCAGCCTCCGGGACAGCGAAAAACTGTTTTTT.

This clone appeared a single time. The chain recombines TRBV5-4 with TRBJ1-1; a weak D match, TRBD1 (5 bases). V shed 5 bases and J shed 6 bases, with 17 bases lying between them. This CDR3 comprises 14 residues. Per germline, CDR1 SGHNT and CDR2 YYREEE (reference sequence). CDR3 in DNA: TGTGCCAGCAGTTCAATACGGGGGACGCCTGAAGCTTTCTTT. Protein sequence: CASSSIRGTPEAFF.

This clone was seen only once. The chain links TRBV6-6 to TRBJ1-3; D is undetermined. The V end lost 6 bases, the J end lost 0 bases, and 12 bases lay between the germline ends. Germline CDR1 and CDR2: MNHNY and SVGAGI (reference sequence). The CDR3 contains 15 residues. As DNA, the CDR3 is TGTGCCAGCAGGCCGGGTTCCTTCTCTGGAAACACCATATATTTT. Translation gives CASRPGSFSGNTIYF.

The V call is TRBV13, the J call TRBJ2-7; D unclear. The CDR3 spans 15 residues. Germline V lookup: CDR1 PRHDT, CDR2 FYEKMQ (reference sequence). With 3 bases removed from V and 0 bases from J, the gap between germline ends came to 12 bases. DNA for the CDR3: TGTGCCAGCAGCTTTCAATTAGATACCTCCTACGAGCAGTACTTC. Its translation is CASSFQLDTSYEQYF.

The rearrangement joins TRBV7-9 to TRBJ2-1; possibly TRBD1 for D (6 bases). The CDR3 has 16 amino acids. The germline V and J ends were trimmed by 5 bases and 5 bases, with 19 bases remaining between them. In germline, CDR1 is SEHNR, CDR2 FQNEAQ (reference sequence). CDR3 protein: CASSQRTGTLDNEQFF. CDR3 coding DNA: TGTGCCAGCAGCCAACGAACCGGGACACTTGACAATGAGCAGTTCTTC.